These 32 T cell receptor beta chains were all obtained from the same sample, sequenced in a study of blood T cells in healthy people across ages. A second roughly 7 to 12 cycle PCR used barcoded and J-beta primers. One entry per CDR3 protein, called by TCRdb with MiXCR from the 5' RACE reads. The profile shows some 560,000 distinct CDR3 sequences, roughly a quarter of them singletons. This sample was shared with a second study, whose subject was T cells of mothers and their children.

The specimen sequenced was blood. Receptors were obtained from a boy aged 2 to 9 in good health.

This clonotype was counted between two and nine times. V and J are TRBV20-1 and TRBJ2-1, with 12 bases identical to TRBD2. The V segment lost 5 bases and the J segment 9 bases; nucleotides outside the gene matches: 8. The CDR3 contains 14 residues. The V gene's germline CDR1 is DFQATT and CDR2 SNEGSKA (reference sequence). This chain's CDR3 is CSAYTSGRIGEQFF. The CDR3 nucleotides read TGCAGTGCTTATACTAGCGGGAGGATCGGTGAGCAGTTCTTC.

The J gene is TRBJ2-5, the V gene TRBV18, with a weak D call TRBD1 (6 bases). The CDR3 has 14 residues. V lost 3 bases and J 5 bases, leaving 13 bases between the germline ends. CDR1 KGHSH and CDR2 LQKENI come from the germline V gene. The DNA of the CDR3 is TGTGCCAGCTCACCCCAGGGGCCGAGGGAGACCCAGTACTTC. Amino acids: CASSPQGPRETQYF.

The chain carries TRBV12-3 or TRBV12-4 and TRBJ2-5, with TRBD2 matching 11 bases. This CDR3 is built from 15 residues. The J segment lost 2 bases and the V segment lost 5 bases, leaving 4 bases of the junction unmatched. This CDR3 is CASSPTSGAQETQYF. In DNA form, the CDR3 reads TGTGCCAGCAGTCCGACTAGCGGGGCACAAGAGACCCAGTACTTC.

This clonotype was seen more than once but under ten times. CDR3 loop: CASSPTGLYSGNTIYF. In DNA form, the CDR3 reads TGTGCCAGCAGCCCGACAGGGCTCTACTCTGGAAACACCATATATTTT. The chain has TRBV3-1 and TRBJ1-3, with 7 bases lining up with TRBD1. In germline, CDR1 is LGHDT, CDR2 YNNKEL (reference sequence). After removal of 4 bases from V and 0 bases from J, the junction contained 6 bases not matched to a gene. CDR3 size: 16 residues.

This clonotype has a handful of counts. The chain links TRBV12-3 or TRBV12-4 to TRBJ2-7; weak D call: TRBD1 (5 bases). This CDR3 region has 13 residues. V lost 8 bases and J 0 bases, leaving 11 bases between the germline ends. The CDR3 protein is CASRPGLSYEQYF. The CDR3 nucleotides read TGTGCCAGCCGCCCAGGGCTCTCCTACGAGCAGTACTTC.

This clonotype was seen more than once but under ten times. J is TRBJ2-2 and V is TRBV5-6; tentatively, D is TRBD1 or TRBD2 (5 bases each). V shed 4 bases and J shed 2 bases, with 21 bases lying between them. Germline V gives CDR1 SGHDT, CDR2 YYEEEE. The CDR3 loop spans 18 amino acids. Written as DNA, the CDR3 is TGTGCCAGCAGCCATAGATACCGGGACGGAATTAACACCGGGGAGCTGTTTTTT. The encoded protein is CASSHRYRDGINTGELFF.

This chain joins TRBV4-2 and TRBJ1-1, with unresolved D. The germline CDR1 and CDR2 sequences are LGHNA and YNFKEQ. The CDR3 has 14 amino acids. Trimming cost V 0 bases and J 4 bases, with 9 bases left between them. CDR3 loop: CASSQDPLTTEAFF. The CDR3 region has the DNA TGTGCCAGCAGCCAAGATCCATTGACCACTGAAGCTTTCTTT.

The CDR3, as DNA: TGTGCCAGCAGCTCTGCCGGACAGGGTGGGAAGACCCAGTACTTC. Its translation is CASSSAGQGGKTQYF. This sequence joins TRBV7-9 and TRBJ2-5; 8 nucleotides line up with TRBD1. CDR1 is SEHNR and CDR2 is FQNEAQ in the germline V gene (reference sequence). This CDR3 has 15 amino acids. The ends lost 4 bases at V and 6 bases at J; junction bases unmatched: 10.

The chain combines TRBV5-6 with TRBJ2-1, with D uncertain. The V gene lost 1 base and the J gene lost 10 bases, with 6 bases spanning the gap. CDR3 length equals 11 residues. CDR1 and CDR2 (germline): SGHDT, YYEEEE. As DNA, the CDR3 is TGTGCCAGCAGCTTGCGACGGGAGCAGTTCTTC. It specifies CASSLRREQFF.

This clonotype was observed a few times. CDR3 region: CASSTPRVSNTGELFF. Written as DNA, the CDR3 is TGCGCCAGCAGCACCCCTCGGGTCTCGAACACCGGGGAGCTGTTTTTT. The J gene is TRBJ2-2, the V gene TRBV5-1; D uncertain. Trimming removed 4 bases at V and 0 bases at J, with 13 bases between. The CDR3 has 16 amino acids. Germline loops: CDR1 SGHRS, CDR2 YFSETQ.

The V call is TRBV5-6, the J call TRBJ2-3; D may be TRBD2 (5 bases). CDR3 size: 14 residues. Germline lookup yields CDR1 SGHDT and CDR2 YYEEEE. V lost 4 bases and J 6 bases, leaving 15 bases between the germline ends. CDR3 sequence: CASSLLRGEDTQYF. DNA for the CDR3: TGTGCCAGCAGCCTCCTACGGGGAGAGGATACGCAGTATTTT.

This sequence joins TRBV7-2 and TRBJ2-3; 12 bases align to TRBD2. Germline CDR1 and CDR2: SGHTA and FQGNSA. V dropped 5 bases and J dropped 4; count of bases not matched to a gene: 7. This CDR3 has 16 amino acids. The CDR3 nucleotides are TGTGCCAGCAGCCAGACTAGCGGGAGTTTCCCAGATACGCAGTATTTT. This gives the protein CASSQTSGSFPDTQYF.

This chain uses TRBV27 with TRBJ2-5, with 7 bases fitting TRBD2. The J call may not be correct, given that the DNA end is closer to TRBJ2-1. Looked up from germline, CDR1 is MNHEY and CDR2 is SMNVEV (reference sequence). There are 15 residues in the CDR3. CDR3 in amino acids: CASSLSGGGENEQFF. The CDR3 DNA sequence: TGTGCCAGCAGTTTATCCGGGGGAGGGGAAAATGAGCAGTTCTTC.

The chain carries TRBV12-3 or TRBV12-4 and TRBJ2-3; 9 positions match TRBD1. V shed 8 bases, J shed 5 bases, and the junction held 5 bases outside the gene matches. The CDR3 runs to 13 residues. CDR3 sequence (DNA): TGTGCCAGCGGAACAGGGGGCGGAGATACGCAGTATTTT. Translated: CASGTGGGDTQYF.

This clonotype was seen only a few times. The rearrangement links TRBV10-3 to TRBJ1-1, with 9 bases fitting TRBD1. The CDR3 spans 14 residues. Looked up from germline, CDR1 is ENHRY and CDR2 is SYGVKD. V lost 2 bases and J lost 5; bases outside the gene matches: 3. CDR3 sequence: CAISERDRDTEAFF. The CDR3 coding sequence is TGTGCCATCAGTGAGAGGGACAGGGATACTGAAGCTTTCTTT.

This clonotype was counted only a few times. V usage is TRBV3-1 and J usage is TRBJ1-2; no reliable D call. Trimming left V 2 bases short and J 11 bases short, with 9 bases between. Germline V CDR1 and CDR2: LGHDT, YNNKEL (reference sequence). The CDR3 covers 11 residues. This chain's CDR3 is CASSQNILYTF. The DNA of the CDR3 is TGTGCCAGCAGCCAAAATATACTTTACACCTTC.

This clonotype was detected a few times. The V call is TRBV10-3, the J call TRBJ2-1; possible D gene TRBD2, 6 bases. CDR1 is ENHRY, CDR2 SYGVKD, per germline. This CDR3 is 13 amino acids long. V lost 8 bases and J 5 bases, leaving 13 bases between the germline ends. CDR3 amino acids: CAIRRLENNEQFF. CDR3 sequence (DNA): TGTGCCATCCGGAGACTAGAGAACAATGAGCAGTTCTTC.

V and J are TRBV20-1 and TRBJ1-1; D is ambiguous. Germline V lookup: CDR1 DFQATT, CDR2 SNEGSKA (reference sequence). The CDR3 consists of 14 residues. Trimming cost V 1 base and J 4 bases, with 13 bases left between them. CDR3 sequence (DNA): TGCAGTGCTAGAGGGGAGGGTATGGGCACTGAAGCTTTCTTT. Its protein is CSARGEGMGTEAFF.

V gene TRBV10-1 combines with J gene TRBJ2-5; possibly TRBD1 or TRBD2 for D (6 bases each). The CDR3 spans 14 residues. V dropped 0 bases and J dropped 5 bases, with 10 bases sitting between them. Germline V lookup: CDR1 WNHNN, CDR2 SYGVQD (reference sequence). As DNA, the CDR3 is TGCGCCAGCAGTGAGTCGGGGGGCGCGGAGACCCAGTACTTC. This sequence encodes CASSESGGAETQYF.

This clonotype was picked up a small number of times. The CDR3 DNA sequence: TGCAGCGTCCAGCAGGACAGGGGAGTCTACGAGCAGTACTTC. This translates into CSVQQDRGVYEQYF. The gene calls are TRBV29-1 and TRBJ2-7, with 9 bases identical to TRBD1. The CDR3 covers 14 residues. The germline V gene has CDR1 SQVTM and CDR2 ANQGSEA. J was trimmed by 3 bases and V by 6 bases; bases with no gene match: 9.

The chain has TRBV14 and TRBJ2-1; tentative D call: TRBD2 (6 bases). The germline V and J ends were trimmed by 4 bases and 5 bases, with 9 bases remaining between them. CDR1 SGHDN and CDR2 FVKESK come from the germline V gene. The CDR3 length is 13 residues. CDR3 protein: CASSRPGDNEQFF. In DNA form, the CDR3 reads TGTGCCAGCAGCCGGCCGGGAGACAATGAGCAGTTCTTC.

CDR3 loop: CASSQEAGVIYGYTF. CDR3 sequence (DNA): TGTGCCAGCAGCCAAGAAGCAGGGGTGATCTATGGCTACACCTTC. This sequence joins TRBV4-2 and TRBJ1-2; perhaps TRBD1 as D (6 bases). The CDR3 covers 15 residues. Germline V gene lookup returns CDR1 LGHNA and CDR2 YNFKEQ. The V end was cut by 0 bases, the J end by 4 bases, with 12 bases between.

J is TRBJ1-4 and V is TRBV7-9, with a possible D match to TRBD1 (5 bases). V shed 5 bases and J shed 6 bases, with 16 bases lying between them. The CDR3 runs to 15 residues. Looked up from germline, CDR1 is SEHNR and CDR2 is FQNEAQ (reference sequence). CDR3 in DNA: TGTGCCAGCAGCCGACTTGGCGACAGCGATGAAAAACTGTTTTTT. Its protein product is CASSRLGDSDEKLFF.

This chain links TRBV4-3 with TRBJ2-1, with D possibly TRBD2 on 6 matching bases. From germline, CDR1 is LGHNA and CDR2 YSLEER. The CDR3 extends over 14 amino acids. V lost 0 bases, J lost 7 bases, and 10 bases lay in between. In DNA, the CDR3 is TGCGCCAGCAGCCAAGATCCCCTAGCGAATGAGCAGTTCTTC. As protein: CASSQDPLANEQFF.

This clonotype came up many times. V is TRBV5-1 and J is TRBJ2-7; maybe TRBD2 (6 bases). The CDR3 totals 15 residues. Trimming stripped 0 bases from V and 0 bases from J, with 10 bases between. Germline CDR1 SGHRS, CDR2 YFSETQ. The CDR3 DNA is TGCGCCAGCAGCTTGGGGGACGGGAGCTCCTACGAGCAGTACTTC. It translates to CASSLGDGSSYEQYF.

The chain couples TRBV5-5 to TRBJ2-1, with 12 nucleotides matching TRBD1. CDR3 length: 15 residues. Germline CDR1 and CDR2: SGHKS and YYEKEE (reference sequence). The trim removed 5 bases at V and 6 bases at J, leaving 6 bases unmatched. The CDR3 reads CASRRDRGLGNEQFF. The CDR3 DNA reads TGTGCCAGCAGAAGGGACAGGGGGCTCGGCAATGAGCAGTTCTTC.

The sample holds a few counts of this clonotype. The rearrangement joins TRBV6-5 to TRBJ2-5; 8 bases are a match to TRBD2. The J call could be wrong; TRBJ2-7 is a better fit for the DNA end. The CDR3 has 13 residues. Germline loops: CDR1 MNHEY, CDR2 SVGAGI. The CDR3 loop reads CASSGRANDEQYF. The CDR3 region has the DNA TGTGCCAGCAGCGGGAGGGCAAATGACGAGCAGTACTTC.

The chain recombines TRBV7-2 with TRBJ2-7; D is perhaps TRBD2 (5 bases). Trimming removed 5 bases from V and 1 base from J, with 12 bases in between. The length of the CDR3 is 14 residues. Looked up from germline, CDR1 is SGHTA and CDR2 is FQGNSA. The CDR3 here is CASSAIGLSYEQYF. The CDR3 nucleotides are TGTGCCAGCAGCGCAATAGGACTTTCCTACGAGCAGTACTTC.

This clonotype came up a few times. V and J are TRBV3-1 and TRBJ1-2; D gene unclear. The CDR3 is 13 residues long. Germline-derived CDR1 and CDR2 are LGHDT and YNNKEL (reference sequence). Trimming removed 0 bases from V and 7 bases from J, with 9 bases in between. The CDR3 loop is CASSQDWSGGYTF. The CDR3 bases are TGTGCCAGCAGCCAAGATTGGTCCGGTGGCTACACCTTC.

The chain uses TRBV29-1 and TRBJ2-5; TRBD1 matches 8 bases. The CDR3 is made up of 16 amino acids. CDR1 is SQVTM and CDR2 is ANQGSEA in the germline V gene. Losses at the gene ends were 0 bases for V and 0 bases for J; bases not matched to a gene: 6. This chain's CDR3 is CSVEDGQGLYQETQYF. The CDR3 coding sequence is TGCAGCGTTGAAGATGGACAGGGATTGTACCAAGAGACCCAGTACTTC.

This clonotype was seen more than once but under ten times. The V and J genes are TRBV20-1 and TRBJ1-5; TRBD1 matches at 9 bases. This CDR3 has 12 amino acids. V dropped 6 bases and J dropped 11; count of bases not matched to a gene: 8. Germline-derived CDR1 and CDR2 are DFQATT and SNEGSKA (reference sequence). CDR3 bases: TGCAGTGCGAACCGGGACAGGGCAGCCCAGCATTTT. Protein sequence: CSANRDRAAQHF.

This chain uses TRBV7-2 with TRBJ2-3; D remains unclear. Germline assignment: CDR1 SGHTA and CDR2 FQGNSA. CDR3 length: 15 residues. The V and J ends lost 3 bases and 0 bases respectively, with 10 bases between them. The CDR3 DNA reads as TGTGCCAGCAGCTTGATAGCAACTAGCACAGATACGCAGTATTTT. Translating gives CASSLIATSTDTQYF.